Listed below are T cell receptor beta chains from one sample, sequenced in a study of vaccination effects on CD4 cells after COVID-19. Antigen specificity for these receptors is unknown. Some clones are missing from TCRdb's copy, which holds only in-frame ones; the method was immunoSEQ multiplex PCR. The sample contains tens of thousands of clones, around two thirds of which appear only once. The input for sequencing was CD4+ T cells from PBMCs cultured without peptide, taken after COVID-19 vaccination. All receptors derive from a human donor who received a COVID-19 vaccine. Both conserved end residues are part of each CDR3. D genes are given only for firm matches. The listing skips clone size in some rows; elsewhere it reads once, few, many or a size class.

clone size	V gene	J gene	D gene	CDR3 protein	CDR3 DNA
-	TRBV11-2	TRBJ1-6	-	CASSWHSPLHF	TGTGCCAGCAGCTGGCATTCACCCCTCCACTTT
-	TRBV5-4	TRBJ2-2	TRBD1	CASSRQGAVGELFF	TGTGCCAGCAGCAGACAGGGGGCGGTCGGGGAGCTGTTTTTT
-	TRBV19	TRBJ2-1	TRBD2	CASSGGGWGEQFF	TGTGCCAGTAGTGGCGGGGGGTGGGGTGAGCAGTTCTTC
-	TRBV18	TRBJ2-2	-	CASSLRQMNTGELFF	TGTGCCAGCTCCCTTCGACAGATGAACACCGGGGAGCTGTTTTTT
-	TRBV18	TRBJ1-2	-	CASSPQNRVDYGYTF	TGTGCCAGCTCACCACAGAACAGGGTGGACTATGGCTACACCTTC
-	TRBV28	TRBJ2-1	-	CASSLAGSSYNEQFF	TGTGCCAGCAGTTTGGCAGGAAGCTCCTACAATGAGCAGTTCTTC
few	TRBV7-2	TRBJ1-3	-	CASSLSSDTIYF	TGTGCCAGCAGCTTAAGTTCGGACACCATATATTTT
-	TRBV2	TRBJ1-5	-	CASRGGSSNQPQHF	TGTGCCAGCAGGGGGGGCAGTAGCAATCAGCCCCAGCATTTT
once	TRBV29-1	TRBJ1-2	TRBD1	CSVEAAGGDGYTF	TGCAGCGTTGAGGCGGCAGGGGGTGATGGCTACACCTTC
few	TRBV5-4	TRBJ1-2	-	CASSLAREVWYGYTF	TGTGCCAGCAGCTTGGCCAGGGAGGTCTGGTATGGCTACACCTTC
few	TRBV2	TRBJ1-5	TRBD1	CARGQGSQPQHF	TGTGCCAGGGGACAGGGGAGCCAGCCCCAGCATTTT
-	TRBV5-1	TRBJ1-5	-	CASSRTGQSNQPQHF	TGCGCCAGCAGCCGGACGGGACAAAGCAATCAGCCCCAGCATTTT
-	TRBV7-8	TRBJ1-1	-	CASSSKTGARTEAFF	TGTGCCAGCAGCTCAAAGACTGGGGCGCGAACTGAAGCTTTCTTT
-	TRBV6-1	TRBJ2-5	TRBD2	CASSVSGLAGGRETQYF	TGTGCCAGCAGTGTCTCGGGACTAGCGGGGGGGCGAGAGACCCAGTACTTC
-	TRBV7-9	TRBJ1-3	-	CASSGGGVSGNTIYF	TGTGCCAGCAGCGGAGGCGGGGTCTCTGGAAACACCATATATTTT
few	TRBV5-1	TRBJ1-5	-	CASSPDLNQPQHF	TGCGCCAGCAGCCCGGATCTTAATCAGCCCCAGCATTTT
once	TRBV3-1/TRBV3-2	TRBJ2-3	-	CASSLASTTDTQYF	TGTGCCAGCAGCCTTGCATCTACCACAGATACGCAGTATTTT
-	TRBV5-1	TRBJ1-4	-	CASSRAGEEKLFF	TGCGCCAGTTCCCGAGCGGGGGAGGAAAAACTGTTTTTT
-	TRBV30	TRBJ2-2	-	CAWTGGGRFTGELFF	TGTGCCTGGACGGGTGGAGGGCGATTCACCGGGGAGCTGTTTTTT
few	TRBV10-2	TRBJ2-1	-	CASSHGAHNEQFF	TGCGCCAGCAGTCACGGGGCTCACAATGAGCAGTTCTTC
-	TRBV7-8	TRBJ1-1	-	CASSWSGNTEAFF	TGTGCCAGCAGCTGGTCAGGAAACACTGAAGCTTTCTTT
-	TRBV19	TRBJ1-4	TRBD1	CASSMTGLEEKLFF	TGTGCCAGTAGTATGACAGGGTTGGAGGAAAAACTGTTTTTT
-	TRBV19	TRBJ1-5	-	CASSDTRGQPQHF	TGTGCCAGTAGCGACACTCGGGGTCAGCCCCAGCATTTT
-	TRBV7-2	TRBJ1-1	-	CASSFLYGGTEAFF	TGTGCCAGCAGCTTTTTGTACGGGGGCACTGAAGCTTTCTTT
-	TRBV15	TRBJ2-2	-	CATSRDSFGELFF	TGTGCCACCAGCAGAGATTCCTTCGGGGAGCTGTTTTTT
-	TRBV19	TRBJ1-1	-	CASSLLGLLGHTEAFF	TGTGCCAGTAGCCTTTTGGGACTTCTAGGGCACACTGAAGCTTTCTTT
-	TRBV11-2	TRBJ1-6	-	CASSLKSGLPNSPLHF	TGTGCCAGCAGCTTAAAGTCGGGACTTCCGAATTCACCCCTCCACTTT
-	TRBV19	TRBJ1-2	TRBD1	CASSNRDRGLYGYTF	TGTGCCAGTAGTAACCGGGACAGGGGACTCTATGGCTACACCTTC
-	TRBV6-1	TRBJ2-3	-	CASSEGGAGRDTQYF	TGTGCCAGCAGTGAAGGCGGAGCAGGGCGAGATACGCAGTATTTT
-	TRBV3-1/TRBV3-2	TRBJ2-5	TRBD2	CASTTLGTSGGDETQYF	TGTGCCAGCACCACATTGGGGACTAGCGGGGGGGATGAGACCCAGTACTTC
-	TRBV4-1	TRBJ2-6	TRBD2	CASTPGGGNNAGANVLTF	TGCGCCAGCACCCCCGGGGGGGGGAATAACGCTGGGGCCAACGTCCTGACTTTC
-	TRBV28	TRBJ1-2	-	CASNTNLGTRSGYTF	TGTGCCAGCAATACTAATCTGGGAACAAGAAGTGGCTACACCTTC
-	TRBV5-1	TRBJ2-1	TRBD1	CASSEGQSYNEQFF	TGCGCCAGCAGCGAGGGACAGTCCTACAATGAGCAGTTCTTC
-	TRBV5-1	TRBJ1-5	-	CASSLDGGSNQPQHF	TGCGCCAGCAGCTTGGATGGGGGGAGCAATCAGCCCCAGCATTTT
-	TRBV24-1	TRBJ2-5	-	CATREGGQQETQYF	TGTGCCACCCGGGAGGGGGGACAGCAAGAGACCCAGTACTTC
-	TRBV4-1	TRBJ2-6	-	CASSQDEGLTSGANVLTF	TGCGCCAGCAGCCAAGATGAGGGTCTTACCTCTGGGGCCAACGTCCTGACTTTC
-	TRBV4-1	TRBJ2-1	TRBD2	CASSRAGPNEQFF	TGCGCCAGCAGCCGAGCGGGGCCTAATGAGCAGTTCTTC
-	TRBV18	TRBJ1-4	-	CASSGGRNEKLFF	TGTGCCAGCTCGGGAGGGCGGAATGAAAAACTGTTTTTT
-	TRBV4-1	TRBJ1-2	-	CASSQDLGGVVSYTF	TGCGCCAGCAGCCAAGATTTAGGGGGAGTAGTGAGCTACACCTTC
-	TRBV5-4	TRBJ1-3	-	CASSLDNSGNTIYF	TGTGCCAGCAGCTTGGACAATTCTGGAAACACCATATATTTT
-	TRBV19	TRBJ2-1	TRBD2	CASSIFGRGEQFF	TGTGCCAGTAGTATCTTCGGGAGGGGTGAGCAGTTCTTC
-	TRBV6-2/TRBV6-3	TRBJ2-1	-	CASSPDYLPYNEQFF	TGTGCCAGCAGTCCGGACTACCTACCCTACAATGAGCAGTTCTTC
-	TRBV5-6	TRBJ2-5	-	CASSLVVGLQETQYF	TGTGCCAGCAGCTTGGTGGTGGGCCTTCAAGAGACCCAGTACTTC
-	TRBV10-3	TRBJ1-1	-	CAISESDIMNTEAFF	TGTGCCATCAGTGAGTCAGATATAATGAACACTGAAGCTTTCTTT
-	TRBV30	TRBJ1-1	TRBD1	CAWDREAYTEAFF	TGTGCCTGGGACAGGGAGGCCTACACTGAAGCTTTCTTT
-	TRBV5-1	TRBJ2-3	TRBD2	CASSPGTSGGADTQYF	TGCGCCAGCAGCCCCGGGACTAGCGGGGGGGCTGATACGCAGTATTTT
-	TRBV5-1	TRBJ2-2	TRBD1	CASSLARDRYTGELFF	TGCGCCAGCAGCTTGGCCAGGGACAGATACACCGGGGAGCTGTTTTTT
-	TRBV5-4	TRBJ2-5	TRBD1	CASSLGTGGGETQYF	TGTGCCAGCAGCTTAGGGACAGGGGGCGGAGAGACCCAGTACTTC
-	TRBV27	TRBJ2-5	-	CASSLLGIGTQYF	TGTGCCAGCAGTTTATTGGGGATTGGGACCCAGTACTTC
few	TRBV2	TRBJ2-2	-	CASSDKPGTGELFF	TGTGCCAGCAGCGATAAGCCCGGGACAGGGGAGCTGTTTTTT